This TCR beta chain was found in a study of regulatory T cells in long-lasting Graves disease. With regard to this clonotype: With a much larger clone just one base away, this may be a read error.

Building the TCR beta libraries relied on iRepertoire HTBI primers, and CDR3 regions underwent Arm-PCR. MiXCR, run by TCRdb on the multiplex PCR reads, gives a single entry per CDR3 protein. The data show hundreds of thousands of distinct CDR3 sequences, more than 10% seen once. The sample's time point: newly diagnosed GD, antithyroid drugs for less than 3 months. The TCR library used RNA extracted from PBMCs. These same data were also listed under a study on T cells in Graves' hyperthyroidism and ophthalmopathy.

The sequence was obtained from a woman aged 25 to 39 with Graves disease. The sequences come from peripheral blood mononuclear cells (PBMCs), collected at new diagnosis, from a patient treated with antithyroid drugs.

The CDR3 loop is CVIRGQAYGYTF. DNA for the CDR3: TGTGTCATCAGGGGACAGGCCTATGGCTACACCTTC. V and J are TRBV10-3 and TRBJ1-2, with 8 positions matching TRBD1. The CDR3 extends over 12 amino acids. CDR1 is ENHRY, CDR2 SYGVKD, per germline.